The clone carrying this T cell receptor beta chain was observed a handful of times. Its antigen is still unknown. PCR amplification relied on 60 Vbeta primers (plus 13 Jbeta primers). The protocol was immunoSEQ multiplex PCR, while the TCRdb copy is restricted to in-frame clones and leaves out a portion. Of about 200,000 clones in the sample, approximately 12% were seen once. Trimming took 3 bases from V and 4 from J, leaving 11 bases between them. Germline V gives CDR1 SGDLS, CDR2 YYNGEE. This CDR3 comprises 13 residues. The record originates from a study of cytomegalovirus exposure and HLA in healthy donors. Study-wide results and limits: In vitro experiments confirmed that three CMV-associated chains were specific for CMV antigens.

Sequencing used PBMCs. The chain combines TRBV9 with TRBJ2-7; D might be TRBD1 (5 bases). The TCR was taken from a man aged 45 to 65 in good health and CMV-seropositive. The CDR3 region is CASSGSGFYEQYF. CDR3 DNA: TGTGCCAGCAGCGGTTCAGGGTTTTACGAGCAGTACTTC.